The 17 T cell receptor beta chains listed next were all sequenced from one sample in a study of T cell changes during pregnancy in multiple sclerosis. Profiling relied on immunoSEQ multiplex PCR, and the TCRdb table lists in-frame clones only, not all of them. The sample has under 90,000 clones, over 85% seen once. The specimen was peripheral blood, collected after pregnancy. The receptors derive from a female donor in good health, enrolled as a control in a pregnancy study.

The V call is TRBV9, the J call TRBJ1-4, with 12 bases matching TRBD1. V lost 4 bases to trimming and J lost 8 bases; unmatched junction nucleotides: 6. The length of the CDR3 is 15 residues. The germline gives CDR1 SGDLS, CDR2 YYNGEE. The CDR3 DNA reads as TGTGCCAGCAGCCCGGGACAGGGGGCATGGGAAAAACTGTTTTTT. The encoded protein is CASSPGQGAWEKLFF.

The CDR3 nucleotides read TGTGCCAGCAGCTTGGCCGCGACAGGGACCTCCTACGAGCAGTACTTC. Translation gives CASSLAATGTSYEQYF. The chain has TRBV5-4 and TRBJ2-7; TRBD1 agrees at 7 bases. V lost 0 bases and J lost 0; bases outside the gene matches: 6. The CDR3 consists of 16 residues. The germline V gene encodes CDR1 SGHNT and CDR2 YYREEE (reference sequence).

This sequence joins TRBV2 and TRBJ1-6; 9 positions match TRBD1. CDR3 size: 17 residues. Per germline, CDR1 SNHLY and CDR2 FYNNEI. The trim removed 5 bases at V and 0 bases at J, leaving 5 bases unmatched. The CDR3 loop reads CASSPGQGNSYNSPLHF. In DNA form, the CDR3 reads TGTGCCAGCAGTCCGGGACAGGGTAACTCCTATAATTCACCCCTCCACTTT.

This chain connects TRBV15 to TRBJ2-1, with D perhaps matching TRBD1 (6 bases). Per germline, CDR1 LNHNV and CDR2 YYDKDF (reference sequence). V lost 0 bases and J lost 10, with 13 bases in between. This CDR3 is built from 14 residues. CDR3 nucleotide sequence: TGTGCCACCAGCAGAGATCTCGGCCAGGGGGAGCAGTTCTTC. As protein: CATSRDLGQGEQFF.

This clone showed up just a few times. The chain joins TRBV6-5 to TRBJ1-2, with D possibly being TRBD1 (5 bases). Trimming left V 7 bases short and J 7 bases short, with 13 bases between. The CDR3 has 12 amino acids. Germline CDR1 and CDR2: MNHEY and SVGAGI. The CDR3 region has the DNA TGTGCCAGCACTCGAGGGGAGGCTGGCTACACCTTC. Its translation is CASTRGEAGYTF.

The chain couples TRBV28 to TRBJ2-7, with D tentatively TRBD2 (5 bases). The CDR3 extends over 13 amino acids. The V and J ends lost 7 bases and 6 bases respectively, with 16 bases between them. Germline CDR1 and CDR2: MDHEN and SYDVKM. The DNA of the CDR3 is TGTGCCAGCACCCCTGGAGGTATCCGCGAGCAGTACTTC. Translation gives CASTPGGIREQYF.

The CDR3 DNA reads as TGTGCCAGCAGTTACACGAGAAGCTCCTATAATTCACCCCTCCACTTT. As protein: CASSYTRSSYNSPLHF. The V call is TRBV6-6, the J call TRBJ1-6, with no clear D. This CDR3 spans 16 amino acids. V was trimmed by 2 bases and J by 0 bases, leaving 8 bases between them. Germline V lookup: CDR1 MNHNY, CDR2 SVGAGI (reference sequence).

The V gene is TRBV7-3, the J gene TRBJ2-1, with D unclear. This CDR3 has 13 amino acids. The V gene's germline CDR1 is SGHTA and CDR2 FQGTGA. The ends were cut back, 2 bases at V and 7 bases at J, with 9 bases in the middle. The CDR3 sequence: CASSLAPRNEQFF. For the CDR3, the DNA is TGTGCCAGCAGCTTAGCCCCCAGGAATGAGCAGTTCTTC.

The CDR3: CASSDSNQPQHF. CDR3 in DNA: TGTGCCAGCAGTGACAGTAATCAGCCCCAGCATTTT. The chain joins TRBV6-1 to TRBJ1-5; D uncertain. Germline-derived CDR1 and CDR2 are MNHNS and SASEGT. The V gene lost 3 bases and the J gene lost 4 bases, with 4 bases spanning the gap. The CDR3 is made up of 12 amino acids.

The chain recombines TRBV29-1 with TRBJ2-5; 13 bases are a match to TRBD2. Germline CDR1 and CDR2: SQVTM and ANQGSEA. V trimming: 7 bases; J trimming: 5 bases; junction bases outside the gene matches: 7. There are 14 residues in the CDR3. The CDR3 is CSGTTSGRWETQYF. DNA of the CDR3: TGCAGCGGGACGACTAGCGGGAGGTGGGAGACCCAGTACTTC.

The chain combines TRBV4-3 with TRBJ1-4; D might be TRBD1 (5 bases). The ends were cut back, 0 bases at V and 5 bases at J, with 10 bases in the middle. The CDR3 consists of 15 residues. The germline V gene encodes CDR1 LGHNA and CDR2 YSLEER. The CDR3 DNA reads TGCGCCAGCAGCCAAGATTTGGGGCCCAATGAAAAACTGTTTTTT. Translated: CASSQDLGPNEKLFF.

This chain connects TRBV27 to TRBJ2-5; 7 bases map to TRBD2. With 4 bases clipped from V and 3 bases from J, the junction kept 5 bases outside the gene matches. Germline V gives CDR1 MNHEY, CDR2 SMNVEV (reference sequence). The CDR3 runs to 14 residues. The CDR3 coding sequence is TGTGCCAGCAGTTGGGGGGGGACGGAAGAGACCCAGTACTTC. Amino acids: CASSWGGTEETQYF.

V and J are TRBV19 and TRBJ1-1; TRBD1 agrees at 8 bases. The CDR3 is 14 amino acids. Germline V CDR1 and CDR2: LNHDA, SQIVND (reference sequence). J gave up 4 bases and V 3 bases, and 4 bases lay outside the gene matches. The CDR3 sequence is CASSMAGGVTEAFF. The CDR3, as DNA: TGTGCCAGTAGTATGGCAGGGGGCGTCACTGAAGCTTTCTTT. Full variable domain (outside the CDR3, taken from reference TRBV19 and TRBJ1-1): DGGITQSPKYLFRKEGQNVTLSCEQNLNHDAMYWYRQDPGQGLRLIYYSQIVNDFQKGDIAEGYSVSREKKESFPLTVTSAQKNPTAFYLCASSMAGGVTEAFFGQGTRLTVV.

DNA for the CDR3: TGTGCCAGCAGTCTCCGGGGGGACAGGCGGAATGACTACGAGCAGTACTTC. It encodes CASSLRGDRRNDYEQYF. The chain combines TRBV28 with TRBJ2-7; D may be TRBD1 (8 bases). V shed 5 bases and J shed 3 bases, with 23 bases lying between them. The CDR3 contains 17 residues. Germline-derived CDR1 and CDR2 are MDHEN and SYDVKM.

The genes are TRBV28 and TRBJ1-2, with no clear D. The CDR3 covers 10 residues. Germline V gene sequence: CDR1 MDHEN, CDR2 SYDVKM. The germline V and J ends were trimmed by 6 bases and 6 bases, with 5 bases remaining between them. In DNA, the CDR3 is TGTGCCAGCAGACTGGATGGCTACACCTTC. This codes for CASRLDGYTF.

This CDR3 reads CASSTPGQGYIQYF. DNA of the CDR3: TGTGCCAGTAGTACCCCGGGACAGGGTTACATTCAGTACTTC. The chain employs TRBV19 and TRBJ2-4; TRBD1 agrees at 9 bases. The CDR3 runs to 14 residues. V lost 4 bases, J lost 8 bases, and 6 bases stayed unmatched. From germline, CDR1 is LNHDA and CDR2 SQIVND (reference sequence).

The genes are TRBV2 and TRBJ2-1, with D hard to call. Trimming shortened V by 1 base and J by 7 bases, and 5 bases separated the two germline ends. Germline assignment: CDR1 SNHLY and CDR2 FYNNEI. The CDR3 covers 12 residues. Here the CDR3 DNA reads TGTGCCAGCAGTGAAGAGAGGAATGAGCAGTTCTTC. Translating gives CASSEERNEQFF.